These 28 T cell receptor beta chains were sequenced from one sample in a study of blood T cells in healthy people across ages. It was with a sample-barcoded 5' primer and a J-beta primer mix that a second PCR of roughly 7 to 11 cycles was run. Each CDR3 protein gets one entry after TCRdb re-called the 5' RACE reads with MiXCR. The sample holds roughly 500,000 distinct CDR3 sequences, 25% to 30% seen once. Sequenced: blood. The receptors shown here come from a woman in her 70s in good health.

Turning to this clonotype: An end of the junction differs from the germline gene, which may be a read error. This rearrangement joins TRBV27 to TRBJ1-2, with TRBD1 matching over 9 bases. There are 16 residues in the CDR3. CDR1 is MNHEY and CDR2 is SMNVEV in the germline V gene (reference sequence). The CDR3 spells CASRATGTGIVYDYTF. The CDR3 DNA sequence: TGTGCCAGCAGGGCAACCGGGACAGGGATAGTCTATGACTACACCTTC.

Many counts were recorded for this clonotype. The gene calls are TRBV29-1 and TRBJ2-3, with D perhaps TRBD1 or TRBD2 (5 bases each). The germline V and J ends were trimmed by 4 bases and 0 bases, with 11 bases remaining between them. Germline loops: CDR1 SQVTM, CDR2 ANQGSEA. The CDR3 is 14 amino acids. CDR3 residues: CSVVRDGSTDTQYF. Here the CDR3 DNA reads TGCAGCGTTGTTCGGGACGGGAGCACAGATACGCAGTATTTT.

The gene calls are TRBV29-1 and TRBJ2-3, with D perhaps TRBD1 (5 bases). This CDR3 is 15 amino acids long. Germline V gives CDR1 SQVTM, CDR2 ANQGSEA. DNA for the CDR3: TGCAACGTCCCCGACAGCTCCCTTAGCACAGATACGCAGTATTTT. It is translated as CNVPDSSLSTDTQYF.

This clonotype was recorded at least ten times. The chain is built from TRBV3-1 and TRBJ2-1, with D possibly being TRBD1 (7 bases). Germline CDR1 LGHDT, CDR2 YNNKEL (reference sequence). V dropped 6 bases and J dropped 8 bases, with 20 bases sitting between them. The CDR3 is 15 amino acids. The CDR3 coding sequence is TGTGCCAGCAGTCCATCAGGGGGGAGCATCCATGAGCAGTTCTTC. It yields the protein CASSPSGGSIHEQFF.

This clonotype was observed a few times. The chain uses TRBV12-3 or TRBV12-4 and TRBJ2-5; D remains unclear. The CDR3 runs 14 residues. V dropped 6 bases and J dropped 2 bases, with 13 bases sitting between them. The CDR3 coding sequence is TGTGCCAGCAGAATTCAGATCTCTCAAGAGACCCAGTACTTC. This sequence encodes CASRIQISQETQYF.

A word on this clonotype: Germline and junction disagree at one end, which may indicate a read error. The CDR3 DNA sequence: TGTGCCAGTAGCTTAGGGCCCGCCCTATACAATGAGCAGTTCTTC. Encoded protein: CASSLGPALYNEQFF. The chain carries TRBV7-2 and TRBJ2-1, with D hard to call. This CDR3 is 15 amino acids long. Germline V CDR1 and CDR2: SGHTA, FQGNSA.

The rearrangement joins TRBV29-1 to TRBJ1-2; the D is unclear. Germline CDR1 reads SQVTM; CDR2 reads ANQGSEA. This CDR3 comprises 12 residues. V was trimmed by 3 bases and J by 13 bases, leaving 18 bases between them. CDR3: CSVEDPSQAGTF. The CDR3 DNA follows: TGCAGCGTTGAGGACCCCTCGCAGGCTGGCACCTTC.

This clonotype showed up just a few times. The DNA for the CDR3 is TGTGCCAGCAGTTTCCAGGGGGGGAACTCCCAAGAGACCCAGTACTTC. Translated, it gives CASSFQGGNSQETQYF. V usage is TRBV7-3 and J usage is TRBJ2-5; the D call may be TRBD1 or TRBD2 (7 bases each). The ends were cut back, 6 bases at V and 1 base at J, with 18 bases in the middle. This CDR3 comprises 16 residues. CDR1 and CDR2 from the germline V gene are SGHTA and FQGTGA. The full variable domain, with the rest looked up from reference TRBV7-3 and TRBJ2-5, is GAGVSQTPSNKVTEKGKYVELRCDPISGHTALYWYRQSLGQGPEFLIYFQGTGAADDSGLPNDRFFAVRPEGSVSTLKIQRTERGDSAVYLCASSFQGGNSQETQYFGPGTRLLVL.

This clonotype was found many times. The V and J genes are TRBV7-2 and TRBJ2-5; the D is unclear. V was trimmed by 5 bases and J by 0 bases, leaving 13 bases between them. This CDR3 spans 15 amino acids. Germline CDR1 reads SGHTA; CDR2 reads FQGNSA. CDR3 bases: TGTGCCAGCAGCCCCGGACGAGCGTACCAAGAGACCCAGTACTTC. Translation: CASSPGRAYQETQYF.

This clonotype was picked up a small number of times. This chain links TRBV7-9 with TRBJ2-5; TRBD1 is a possible D gene (6 bases). The tail of the sequence fits TRBJ2-7 better, so the J call may be wrong. CDR1 is SEHNR and CDR2 is FQNEAQ in the germline V gene (reference sequence). CDR3 length: 14 amino acids. CDR3 residues: CASSLRDTSYEQYF. The CDR3 region has the DNA TGTGCCAGCAGCTTAAGGGACACATCCTACGAGCAGTACTTC.

V is TRBV2 and J is TRBJ2-7; TRBD2 is a possible D gene (6 bases). This CDR3 is built from 14 residues. Per germline, CDR1 SNHLY and CDR2 FYNNEI. Between the trimmed V and J ends, which lost 1 base and 7 bases, there was a span of 14 bases. CDR3 region: CASSEGRAAWEQYF. The CDR3 nucleotides are TGTGCCAGCAGTGAAGGGAGGGCCGCGTGGGAGCAGTACTTC.

In this sample, this clonotype turned up a few times. The chain uses TRBV7-9 and TRBJ1-3, with D hard to call. This CDR3 contains 16 residues. Germline CDR1 SEHNR, CDR2 FQNEAQ (reference sequence). V was cut by 1 base and J by 1 base, with 11 bases left in between. The CDR3 DNA reads TGTGCCAGCAGCTTAGGGGCCGGAGGGTCTGGAAACACCATATATTTT. This gives the protein CASSLGAGGSGNTIYF.

V is TRBV21-1 and J is TRBJ2-7; the DNA was not used to check the table's D call, TRBD2. TRBV21-1 is assigned pseudogene status. The CDR3 is 12 amino acids. The CDR3 loop reads CASSAPDKSRYF. The CDR3 DNA is TGTGCCAGCAGCGCGCCGGACAAGTCCCGGTACTTC.

On this clonotype itself: The junction departs from germline at one end; a sequencing error may be responsible. The chain uses TRBV5-1 and TRBJ1-2, with 7 bases identical to TRBD1. CDR1 is SGHRS, CDR2 YFSETQ, per germline. The length of the CDR3 is 14 residues. This CDR3 reads CASSSQTGQDGYAF. CDR3 nucleotides: TGCGCCAGCAGCTCGCAAACTGGACAGGATGGCTACGCCTTC. Based on the CDR3 plus reference TRBV5-1 and TRBJ1-2, the full variable domain is KAGVTQTPRYLIKTRGQQVTLSCSPISGHRSVSWYQQTPGQGLQFLFEYFSETQRNKGNFPGRFSGRQFSNSRSEMNVSTLELGDSALYLCASSSQTGQDGYAFGSGTRLTVV.

This clonotype has just a few counts. The chain couples TRBV10-3 to TRBJ1-1, with 12 bases fitting TRBD1. Germline assignment: CDR1 ENHRY and CDR2 SYGVKD. The CDR3 is 16 amino acids. The ends lost 0 bases at V and 5 bases at J; junction bases unmatched: 4. The CDR3 bases are TGTGCCATCAGTGAGTCGGGACAGGGGGCTGAGACTGAAGCTTTCTTT. Its protein is CAISESGQGAETEAFF.

This clonotype was seen at least ten times. The chain has TRBV7-2 and TRBJ2-1, with D perhaps matching TRBD2 (6 bases). Germline CDR1 and CDR2: SGHTA and FQGNSA. V lost 3 bases and J 5 bases, leaving 8 bases between the germline ends. The CDR3 runs 13 residues. This chain's CDR3 is CASSFGGNNEQFF. The CDR3 region has the DNA TGTGCCAGCAGCTTCGGGGGTAACAATGAGCAGTTCTTC. The variable domain in full, completed from reference TRBV7-2 and TRBJ2-1, reads GAGVSQSPSNKVTEKGKDVELRCDPISGHTALYWYRQSLGQGLEFLIYFQGNSAPDKSGLPSDRFSAERTGGSVSTLTIQRTQQEDSAVYLCASSFGGNNEQFFGPGTRLTVL.

The table lists this clonotype with a few counts. The V and J genes are TRBV3-1 and TRBJ2-1; D gene ambiguous. V lost 4 bases to trimming and J lost 10 bases, with 20 bases between them. The CDR3 spans 15 residues. Germline lookup yields CDR1 LGHDT and CDR2 YNNKEL (reference sequence). The DNA of the CDR3 is TGTGCCAGCAGCCCCCTAGACGGTGTGAAGGAAGAGCAGTTCTTC. The encoded protein is CASSPLDGVKEEQFF.

This clonotype was observed a handful of times. This chain connects TRBV21-1 to TRBJ2-5; the D call TRBD1 from the table was never checked on the DNA. TRBV21-1 is a documented pseudogene. The CDR3 totals 13 residues. Here the CDR3 reads CASHREFQETQYF. The CDR3 DNA reads as TGTGCCAGCCACCGGGAGTTCCAAGAGACCCAGTACTTC.

As for this clonotype: At one end the junction does not follow the germline gene, possibly because of a read error. The genes are TRBV12-3 or TRBV12-4 and TRBJ2-2; the D gene is possibly TRBD2 (5 bases). This CDR3 has 14 amino acids. CDR3 in DNA: TGTGCCAGCAGTCCGAGTCCTTTCACCGGGGAGCTGTTTTTC. Translating it yields CASSPSPFTGELFF.

In its sample, this clonotype was seen many times. The chain joins TRBV5-5 to TRBJ2-5; weak D call: TRBD2 (7 bases). The germline V gene has CDR1 SGHKS and CDR2 YYEKEE (reference sequence). The CDR3 has 13 amino acids. With 4 bases removed from V and 3 bases from J, the gap between germline ends came to 10 bases. The CDR3: CASSRGAEETQYF. As DNA, the CDR3 is TGTGCCAGCAGCCGGGGGGCAGAAGAGACCCAGTACTTC.

This clonotype was detected a few times. The rearrangement links TRBV20-1 to TRBJ2-1; TRBD2 aligns across 10 bases. The last part of the DNA fits TRBJ2-5 better; the J call may be wrong. Looked up from germline, CDR1 is DFQATT and CDR2 is SNEGSKA (reference sequence). This CDR3 spans 17 amino acids. The CDR3: CSARPGLAVVGQETQYF. The CDR3 region has the DNA TGCAGTGCCCGACCTGGACTAGCGGTAGTCGGGCAAGAGACCCAGTACTTC.

This chain's CDR3 is CASSPRPSGFGTEQFF. CDR3 nucleotides: TGTGCCAGCAGCCCCCGACCTAGCGGATTCGGAACAGAGCAGTTCTTC. The rearrangement uses TRBV6-2 or TRBV6-3 and TRBJ2-5; the match to TRBD2 covers 7 bases. The end of the DNA aligns better with TRBJ2-1, so the J call may be wrong. This CDR3 comprises 16 residues. Germline V lookup: CDR1 MNHEY, CDR2 SVGEGT.

This clonotype was seen a handful of times. The chain is built from TRBV4-2 and TRBJ2-3; 8 positions match TRBD2. CDR1 is LGHNA and CDR2 is YNFKEQ in the germline V gene. The J segment lost 5 bases and the V segment lost 2 bases, leaving 9 bases of the junction unmatched. This CDR3 has 16 amino acids. The CDR3, as DNA: TGTGCCAGCAGCCAACTAGCGGGTGGGACTCAAGATACGCAGTATTTT. It encodes CASSQLAGGTQDTQYF.

V usage is TRBV7-9 and J usage is TRBJ1-1; D is ambiguous. Germline loops: CDR1 SEHNR, CDR2 FQNEAQ (reference sequence). This CDR3 is built from 16 residues. The ends were cut back, 5 bases at V and 1 base at J, with 17 bases in the middle. The CDR3 coding sequence is TGTGCCAGCAGCCCCGCCCTCAGGCAAAAGAACACTGAAGCTTTCTTT. It codes for CASSPALRQKNTEAFF.

This clonotype was seen a few times. J is TRBJ1-6 and V is TRBV7-3, with D perhaps matching TRBD1 (5 bases). This CDR3 has 13 amino acids. Trimming shortened V by 4 bases and J by 6 bases, and 7 bases separated the two germline ends. Germline CDR1 and CDR2: SGHTA and FQGTGA. This chain's CDR3 is CASSWDGNSPLHF. CDR3 coding DNA: TGTGCCAGCAGCTGGGACGGTAATTCACCCCTCCACTTT.

This clonotype was counted ten times or more. The chain couples TRBV29-1 to TRBJ2-5; D is tentatively TRBD1 or TRBD2 (5 bases each). V lost 4 bases and J lost 4, with 13 bases in between. The CDR3 covers 13 residues. The V gene's germline CDR1 is SQVTM and CDR2 ANQGSEA. CDR3 DNA sequence: TGCAGCGTTGGATGGGGACGGGGAGAGACCCAGTACTTC. Translation: CSVGWGRGETQYF. Full variable domain (rest looked up from reference TRBV29-1 and TRBJ2-5): SAVISQKPSRDICQRGTSLTIQCQVDSQVTMMFWYRQQPGQSLTLIATANQGSEATYESGFVIDKFPISRPNLTFSTLTVSNMSPEDSSIYLCSVGWGRGETQYFGPGTRLLVL.

The sample holds a few counts of this clonotype. V is TRBV29-1 and J is TRBJ1-1; 11 nucleotides match TRBD1. Germline-derived CDR1 and CDR2 are SQVTM and ANQGSEA. CDR3 length: 15 amino acids. Trimming cost V 1 base and J 1 base; bases outside gene matches: 2. The CDR3 DNA sequence: TGCAGCGTTGAAGGGACAGGGGGCTGGAACACTGAAGCTTTCTTT. It yields the protein CSVEGTGGWNTEAFF.

This clonotype has only a few counts. This sequence joins TRBV2 and TRBJ2-5; the D is unclear. Germline lookup yields CDR1 SNHLY and CDR2 FYNNEI. V gave up 6 bases and J gave up 11 bases, with 22 bases separating them. There are 14 residues in the CDR3. In DNA form, the CDR3 reads TGTGCCAGCAGGGGCCTCGTGAGACAAAACGGACAGTACTTC. As protein: CASRGLVRQNGQYF.